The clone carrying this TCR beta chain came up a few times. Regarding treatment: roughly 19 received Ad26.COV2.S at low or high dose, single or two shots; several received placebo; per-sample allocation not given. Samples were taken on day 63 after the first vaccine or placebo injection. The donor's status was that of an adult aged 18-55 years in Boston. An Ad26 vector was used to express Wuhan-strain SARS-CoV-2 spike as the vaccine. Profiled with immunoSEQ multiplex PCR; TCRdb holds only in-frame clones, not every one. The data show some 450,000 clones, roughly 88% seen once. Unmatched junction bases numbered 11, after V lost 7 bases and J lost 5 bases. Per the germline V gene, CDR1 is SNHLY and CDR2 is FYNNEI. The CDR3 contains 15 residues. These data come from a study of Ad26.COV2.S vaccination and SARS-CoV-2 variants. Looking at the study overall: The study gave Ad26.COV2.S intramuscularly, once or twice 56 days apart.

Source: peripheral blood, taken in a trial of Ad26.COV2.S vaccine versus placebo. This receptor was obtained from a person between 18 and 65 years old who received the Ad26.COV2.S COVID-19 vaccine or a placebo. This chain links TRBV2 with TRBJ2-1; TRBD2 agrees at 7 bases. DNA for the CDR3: TGTGCCAGCACCCTTAGCGGGCGGAATGACAATGAGCAGTTCTTC. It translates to CASTLSGRNDNEQFF. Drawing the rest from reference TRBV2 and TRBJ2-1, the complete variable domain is EPEVTQTPSHQVTQMGQEVILRCVPISNHLYFYWYRQILGQKVEFLVSFYNNEISEKSEIFDDQFSVERPDGSNFTLKIRSTKLEDSAMYFCASTLSGRNDNEQFFGPGTRLTVL.